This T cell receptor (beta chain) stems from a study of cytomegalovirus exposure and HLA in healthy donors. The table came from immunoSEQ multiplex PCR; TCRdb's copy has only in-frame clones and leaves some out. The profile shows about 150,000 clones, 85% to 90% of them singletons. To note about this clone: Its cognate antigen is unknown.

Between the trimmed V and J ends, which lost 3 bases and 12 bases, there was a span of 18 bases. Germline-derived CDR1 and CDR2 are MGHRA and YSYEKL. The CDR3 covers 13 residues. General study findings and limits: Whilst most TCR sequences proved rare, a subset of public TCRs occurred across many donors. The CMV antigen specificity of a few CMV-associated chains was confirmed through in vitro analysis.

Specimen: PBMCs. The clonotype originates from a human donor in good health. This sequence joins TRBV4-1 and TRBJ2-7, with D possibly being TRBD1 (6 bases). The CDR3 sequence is CASSQPGQYRWYF. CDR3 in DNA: TGCGCCAGCAGCCAGCCCGGACAGTATCGTTGGTACTTC.